This T cell receptor beta chain was identified in a study of OX40 agonist ivuxolimab in advanced cancers. Regarding the complete study: The costimulatory receptor OX40 (CD134) was targeted by ivuxolimab, a fully human IgG2 agonistic monoclonal antibody. Patients were allowed to have had prior anti-PD-1, anti-PD-L1 or anti-CTLA-4 therapy, and 40% of the dose-escalation patients had been treated with checkpoint inhibitors. The monotherapy dose-escalation portion (N of about 50 patients) of the phase I ivuxolimab trial is reported in the paper. In the dose-escalation cohort, 82.7% of patients were male, and the mean age was around 60 years, with a range of about 20 to 90. Peripheral TCRbeta sequencing was intended to test whether TCR sequence diversity was altered and clonal T-cell expansion was caused by ivuxolimab. Partial responses occurred in three dose-escalation patients: two with cutaneous melanoma and one with hepatocellular carcinoma. Of the roughly 52 dose-escalation patients, hepatocellular carcinoma was present in roughly 19, melanoma in around 15, renal cell carcinoma in 9 and head and neck cancer in 9. Intravenous ivuxolimab was administered to patients every 2 weeks at six dose levels: 0.01, 0.1, 0.3, 1.5, 3 and 10 mg/kg.

For sequencing of the TCRbeta CDR3 region, genomic DNA was extracted from the sorted cells. TCRbeta CDR3 regions were sequenced using the immunoSEQ Assay. TCRdb's version of the immuneACCESS table is confined to in-frame rearrangements and falls short of the full clone set. An unresolved V gene accounts for under half of the shortfall where checked; the remainder is of unknown origin. The sample table holds fewer than 85,000 clones, of which around 90% were seen once. The ten largest clones add up to more than 0.3% of the sample. Here is what the overall study found, with its caveats: Clonal expansion of both CD4+ and CD8+ blood T cells was observed from baseline to week 6 at doses 0.1 to 3.0 mg/kg. The antigen specificity of the peripheral T cells that underwent clonal expansion was not determined. After ivuxolimab, more expanded clones were found on average in CD8+ T cells than in CD4+ T cells. Low levels of normalized T-cell clonal expansion were also seen in some nonresponding patients. In partial responders in the 0.1-3.0 mg/kg groups, normalized peripheral clonal expansion was found to be among the lowest, especially among CD8+ T cells.

The trial excluded patients who had a history of autoimmune disease or who were on systemic immunosuppression. Peripheral blood for TCR sequencing was drawn from every dose cohort at baseline, at cycle 4 day 1 and at cycle 7 day 1. The samples were taken from a phase I, first-in-human, multicenter, open-label dose-escalation trial of ivuxolimab. Adults with locally advanced or metastatic melanoma, renal cell, hepatocellular, or head and neck squamous cell carcinoma were enrolled in the trial. CD4+ and CD8+ T cells were sorted separately from peripheral blood before TCR sequencing. This clone was found a few times. It lacks a known antigen. Within one base of it there is no much larger clone, and no base qualities were kept. The sample in question was CD4+ or CD8+ T cells sorted from blood, obtained in a trial of the OX40 agonist ivuxolimab. This TCR came from an adult with an advanced solid tumor such as melanoma, head and neck, liver or kidney cancer.

The nucleotides are TGTGCCAGCAGTGGGACAGGGGCCACCGGGGAGCTGTTTTTT. It translates to CASSGTGATGELFF. This receptor chain uses TRBV2 and TRBJ2-2; TRBD1 agrees with 9 junctional bases. From its cysteine to its phenylalanine, the CDR3 spans 14 amino acids. The read is trimmed to its CDR3 DNA, 42 bases read in frame from base 1. Via the germline V gene, CDR1 is SNHLY and CDR2 FYNNEI. Trimming takes 4 bases off V and 4 bases off J; junction bases not matched to a gene: 1.